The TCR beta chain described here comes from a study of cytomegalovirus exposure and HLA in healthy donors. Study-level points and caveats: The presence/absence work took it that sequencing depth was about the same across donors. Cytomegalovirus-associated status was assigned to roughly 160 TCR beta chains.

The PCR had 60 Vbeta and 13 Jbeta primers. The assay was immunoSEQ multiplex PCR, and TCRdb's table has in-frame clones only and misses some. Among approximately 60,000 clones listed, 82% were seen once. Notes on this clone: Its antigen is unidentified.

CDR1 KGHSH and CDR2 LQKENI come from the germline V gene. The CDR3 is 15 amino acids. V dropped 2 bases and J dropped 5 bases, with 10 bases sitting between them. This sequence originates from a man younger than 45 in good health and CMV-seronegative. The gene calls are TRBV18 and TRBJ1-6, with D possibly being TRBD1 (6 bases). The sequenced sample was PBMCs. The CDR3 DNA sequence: TGTGCCAGCTCACCAGGGGGGGCTAATAATTCACCCCTCCACTTT. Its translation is CASSPGGANNSPLHF.